Listed here are 32 T cell receptor beta chains from one sample, sequenced in a study of blood T cell repertoires in COVID-19. Sequencing used immunoSEQ multiplex PCR; TCRdb keeps in-frame clones, though not all of them. The sample lists 250,000 or so clones, around 85% occurring once. The specimen was peripheral blood. The receptors derive from a man of 80 years or more with acute or convalescent COVID-19.

This chain joins TRBV6-5 and TRBJ2-7, with 11 bases matching TRBD1. CDR3 length: 14 amino acids. The germline CDR1 and CDR2 sequences are MNHEY and SVGAGI. The V segment lost 6 bases and the J segment 7 bases; nucleotides outside the gene matches: 8. In nucleotides, the CDR3 is TGTGCCAGCAGAGAGGACAGGGGGCGAAGGGAGCAGTACTTC. Translated: CASREDRGRREQYF.

In regard to this clone: The same CDR3 is also encoded by other DNA sequences in this sample. J is TRBJ2-7 and V is TRBV19; a possible D gene is TRBD1 (6 bases). The CDR3 has 13 residues. Germline CDR1 is LNHDA and CDR2 is SQIVND (reference sequence). Trimming cost V 1 base and J 4 bases, with 8 bases left between them. CDR3 sequence reads: CASSIGGGYEQYF. CDR3 bases: TGTGCCAGTAGTATAGGAGGGGGTTACGAGCAGTACTTC.

The chain joins TRBV11-1 to TRBJ1-2, with 7 bases lining up with TRBD1. Germline V gives CDR1 SGHAT, CDR2 FQDESV (reference sequence). V trimming: 5 bases; J trimming: 4 bases; junction bases outside the gene matches: 10. The CDR3 totals 15 residues. The CDR3 protein is CASSKGQATPYGYTF. CDR3 bases: TGTGCCAGCAGCAAAGGACAGGCGACTCCCTATGGCTACACCTTC.

This sequence joins TRBV2 and TRBJ1-1; possible D gene TRBD1, 6 bases. Trimming pared 6 bases from V and 4 bases from J, leaving 12 bases between. CDR1 is SNHLY and CDR2 is FYNNEI in the germline V gene. This CDR3 has 13 amino acids. The DNA of the CDR3 is TGTGCCAGCAGGATGACAGGCCCCACTGAAGCTTTCTTT. Translating gives CASRMTGPTEAFF.

The chain recombines TRBV18 with TRBJ1-4; 8 nucleotides agree with TRBD1. CDR1 and CDR2 from the germline V gene are KGHSH and LQKENI. V lost 2 bases, J lost 3 bases, and 2 bases stayed unmatched. CDR3 length: 15 amino acids. In nucleotides, the CDR3 is TGTGCCAGCTCACCAGCGACAGGGGCTAATGAAAAACTGTTTTTT. Translation: CASSPATGANEKLFF.

This chain's CDR3 is CASSFNGGRAGNTIYF. The CDR3 DNA is TGTGCCAGCAGTTTTAACGGAGGGAGAGCTGGAAACACCATATATTTT. V and J are TRBV28 and TRBJ1-3; D is undetermined. There are 16 residues in the CDR3. Between the trimmed V and J ends, which lost 3 bases and 2 bases, there was a span of 14 bases. Per the germline V gene, CDR1 is MDHEN and CDR2 is SYDVKM.

This clone was found once. The rearrangement joins TRBV7-9 to TRBJ1-4; unclear D gene. The CDR3 contains 15 residues. The germline V gene has CDR1 SEHNR and CDR2 FQNEAQ (reference sequence). Trimming left V 0 bases short and J 1 base short, with 6 bases between. The CDR3 protein is CASSLAGVTNEKLFF. The CDR3 bases are TGTGCCAGCAGCTTAGCTGGAGTAACTAATGAAAAACTGTTTTTT.

The chain combines TRBV9 with TRBJ1-3; D unresolved. The CDR3 spans 14 residues. Germline-derived CDR1 and CDR2 are SGDLS and YYNGEE. Trimming removed 3 bases from V and 0 bases from J, with 7 bases in between. In DNA, the CDR3 is TGTGCCAGCAGCGACACACGCTCTGGAAACACCATATATTTT. Its translation is CASSDTRSGNTIYF.

The chain employs TRBV15 and TRBJ1-1, with D possibly being TRBD1 (6 bases). V lost 3 bases and J 4 bases, leaving 15 bases between the germline ends. This CDR3 has 15 residues. Germline loops: CDR1 LNHNV, CDR2 YYDKDF (reference sequence). DNA of the CDR3: TGTGCCACCAGCAGGGATACCAAGACAGGCACTGAAGCTTTCTTT. Translation: CATSRDTKTGTEAFF.

The gene calls are TRBV9 and TRBJ1-6; tentatively, D is TRBD1 (5 bases). The V gene's germline CDR1 is SGDLS and CDR2 YYNGEE. Trimming pared 3 bases from V and 3 bases from J, leaving 19 bases between. The CDR3 has 18 amino acids. The CDR3 DNA reads as TGTGCCAGCAGCGGTCAACTGAAAGACAGTTACTATAATTCACCCCTCCACTTT. Protein product: CASSGQLKDSYYNSPLHF.

The chain uses TRBV29-1 and TRBJ2-7, with 14 bases fitting TRBD2. V lost 6 bases and J lost 5; bases outside the gene matches: 9. In germline, CDR1 is SQVTM, CDR2 ANQGSEA. The CDR3 contains 15 residues. The CDR3 reads CSVAFGTSGSHEQYF. The DNA of the CDR3 is TGCAGCGTCGCCTTTGGGACTAGCGGGAGTCACGAGCAGTACTTC.

This clone was seen more than once but under ten times. The V and J genes are TRBV30 and TRBJ1-5; TRBD1 might be the D (5 bases). The CDR3 is 16 amino acids. V was trimmed by 1 base and J by 3 bases, leaving 16 bases between them. Germline V CDR1 and CDR2: GTSNPN, SVGIG (reference sequence). This CDR3 is CAWSAYTDSHNQPQHF. The CDR3 bases are TGTGCCTGGAGTGCGTATACCGACAGTCACAATCAGCCCCAGCATTTT.

The rearrangement joins TRBV7-2 to TRBJ2-1; TRBD2 matches 16 bases. Germline CDR1 reads SGHTA; CDR2 reads FQGNSA. The CDR3 is 19 amino acids. Germline trimming cut 2 bases from V and 7 bases from J; bases unmatched to any gene: 11. The CDR3 sequence is CASSLRQLGLAGGRNEQFF. The CDR3 DNA follows: TGTGCCAGCAGCTTACGGCAACTGGGACTAGCGGGAGGGCGGAATGAGCAGTTCTTC.

The chain has TRBV5-4 and TRBJ2-1, with TRBD2 matching 8 bases. The CDR3 is made up of 13 amino acids. The V and J ends lost 3 bases and 8 bases, in that order; junction bases with no gene match: 4. Germline lookup yields CDR1 SGHNT and CDR2 YYREEE (reference sequence). The DNA of the CDR3 is TGTGCCAGCAGCTCTGCGGGGGGTGATGAGCAGTTCTTC. Its translation is CASSSAGGDEQFF.

J is TRBJ1-1 and V is TRBV5-6; the match to TRBD1 covers 8 bases. The V gene's germline CDR1 is SGHDT and CDR2 YYEEEE. Trimming cost V 1 base and J 1 base; bases outside gene matches: 3. The CDR3 covers 15 residues. CDR3 sequence: CASSLTGGWNTEAFF. The DNA of the CDR3 is TGTGCCAGCAGCTTGACAGGGGGATGGAACACTGAAGCTTTCTTT. The full variable domain, its missing parts supplied by reference TRBV5-6 and TRBJ1-1, is DAGVTQSPTHLIKTRGQQVTLRCSPKSGHDTVSWYQQALGQGPQFIFQYYEEEERQRGNFPDRFSGHQFPNYSSELNVNALLLGDSALYLCASSLTGGWNTEAFFGQGTRLTVV.

The chain carries TRBV6-5 and TRBJ1-5, with 7 bases lining up with TRBD1. The CDR3 length is 14 residues. Per the germline V gene, CDR1 is MNHEY and CDR2 is SVGAGI. Trimming cost V 7 bases and J 3 bases; bases outside gene matches: 6. This CDR3 is CASTMTGLNQPQHF. Written as DNA, the CDR3 is TGTGCCAGCACCATGACAGGGCTCAATCAGCCCCAGCATTTT.

This chain uses TRBV30 with TRBJ1-5, with 8 bases fitting TRBD1. Germline loops: CDR1 GTSNPN, CDR2 SVGIG (reference sequence). The CDR3 is made up of 15 amino acids. V lost 7 bases and J lost 0; bases outside the gene matches: 8. CDR3 region: CAFSRGLNSNQPQHF. The CDR3 bases are TGTGCCTTTTCCAGGGGGCTAAATAGCAATCAGCCCCAGCATTTT.

The V and J genes are TRBV19 and TRBJ1-3; a possible D gene is TRBD1 (6 bases). Germline V gene sequence: CDR1 LNHDA, CDR2 SQIVND (reference sequence). Trimming removed 7 bases from V and 0 bases from J, with 13 bases in between. This CDR3 is 15 amino acids long. In nucleotides, the CDR3 is TGTGCCAGTACCCGACAGGACGACTCTGGAAACACCATATATTTT. This encodes CASTRQDDSGNTIYF.

This clone was detected only once. This chain joins TRBV4-1 and TRBJ2-7; TRBD2 matches at 7 bases. CDR3 length equals 17 residues. Unmatched junction bases numbered 16, after V lost 1 base and J lost 7 bases. The germline gives CDR1 MGHRA, CDR2 YSYEKL. The CDR3 nucleotides are TGCGCCAGCAGCCAAGGGGGGGGGTCCCTCCGGGTGTGGGAGCAGTACTTC. Translation gives CASSQGGGSLRVWEQYF.

The rearrangement uses TRBV27 and TRBJ2-7, with 11 positions matching TRBD2. Germline-derived CDR1 and CDR2 are MNHEY and SMNVEV (reference sequence). This CDR3 spans 15 amino acids. The ends lost 6 bases at V and 0 bases at J; junction bases unmatched: 4. CDR3: CASRGTSGSSYEQYF. Here the CDR3 DNA reads TGTGCCAGCAGGGGGACTAGCGGTAGCTCCTACGAGCAGTACTTC.

This chain connects TRBV19 to TRBJ2-2; D perhaps matches TRBD2 (5 bases). The germline V and J ends were trimmed by 0 bases and 5 bases, with 7 bases remaining between them. Looked up from germline, CDR1 is LNHDA and CDR2 is SQIVND (reference sequence). The CDR3 sequence is 14 residues long. The CDR3 nucleotides are TGTGCCAGTAGTATAGATCGGGGTACCGGGGAGCTGTTTTTT. Protein: CASSIDRGTGELFF.

V is TRBV3-1 (or the pseudogene TRBV3-2) and J is TRBJ2-1; 8 nucleotides match TRBD1. V trimming: 6 bases; J trimming: 4 bases; junction bases outside the gene matches: 8. The germline CDR1 and CDR2 sequences are LGHDT and YNNKEL (reference sequence). The CDR3 is made up of 15 amino acids. The CDR3 DNA sequence: TGTGCCAGCAGTTGGGACAGGAGATCATACAATGAGCAGTTCTTC. This gives the protein CASSWDRRSYNEQFF.

Regarding this clone: Other DNA sequences in this sample translate to the same CDR3. The rearrangement joins TRBV24-1 to TRBJ1-5; perhaps TRBD1 as D (5 bases). This CDR3 region has 15 residues. In germline, CDR1 is KGHDR, CDR2 SFDVKD. V shed 4 bases and J shed 4 bases, with 13 bases lying between them. The CDR3 sequence: CATSEGTGGNQPQHF. CDR3 sequence (DNA): TGTGCCACCAGTGAGGGGACGGGAGGGAATCAGCCCCAGCATTTT.

This chain connects TRBV5-1 to TRBJ2-3, with D maybe TRBD1 (6 bases). This CDR3 region has 16 residues. From germline, CDR1 is SGHRS and CDR2 YFSETQ. The V end was cut by 3 bases, the J end by 2 bases, with 16 bases between. The CDR3 spells CASSWDLRGPTDTQYF. The CDR3, as DNA: TGCGCCAGCAGCTGGGACCTCAGGGGCCCCACAGATACGCAGTATTTT.

The J gene is TRBJ2-1, the V gene TRBV24-1; 9 bases match TRBD1. Germline loops: CDR1 KGHDR, CDR2 SFDVKD. Trimming cost V 3 bases and J 4 bases; bases outside gene matches: 6. There are 16 residues in the CDR3. CDR3 protein: CATSDPTGGEYNEQFF. The CDR3 nucleotides are TGTGCCACCAGTGATCCGACAGGGGGGGAATACAATGAGCAGTTCTTC.

The chain has TRBV11-1 and TRBJ2-3; tentative D call: TRBD2 (5 bases). The V gene's germline CDR1 is SGHAT and CDR2 FQDESV (reference sequence). There are 15 residues in the CDR3. Trimming cost V 0 bases and J 1 base, with 8 bases left between them. This chain's CDR3 is CASSLARAGTDTQYF. The CDR3 DNA follows: TGTGCCAGCAGCTTAGCGCGGGCGGGCACAGATACGCAGTATTTT.

The V gene is TRBV5-4, the J gene TRBJ2-1; 13 bases are shared with TRBD2. CDR3 length: 13 residues. Germline trimming cut 6 bases from V and 10 bases from J; bases unmatched to any gene: 4. CDR1 and CDR2 (germline): SGHNT, YYREEE (reference sequence). The CDR3 DNA reads as TGTGCCAGCAAACTAGCGGGGGGGCCCGAGCAGTTCTTC. It yields the protein CASKLAGGPEQFF.

This rearrangement joins TRBV5-4 to TRBJ2-1; 10 bases are shared with TRBD2. Germline CDR1 and CDR2: SGHNT and YYREEE (reference sequence). J was trimmed by 4 bases and V by 0 bases; bases with no gene match: 4. CDR3 length equals 16 residues. This CDR3 is CASSLGGLASYNEQFF. Here the CDR3 DNA reads TGTGCCAGCAGCTTGGGGGGACTAGCGAGTTACAATGAGCAGTTCTTC.

The rearrangement uses TRBV2 and TRBJ2-2, with TRBD1 matching 8 bases. The CDR3 consists of 16 residues. V lost 2 bases, J lost 6 bases, and 8 bases stayed unmatched. The V gene's germline CDR1 is SNHLY and CDR2 FYNNEI. CDR3 DNA sequence: TGTGCCAGCAGTGAAACCCAGGGGGCGCGGGCCGGGGAGCTGTTTTTT. It codes for CASSETQGARAGELFF. Full variable domain (rest looked up from reference TRBV2 and TRBJ2-2): EPEVTQTPSHQVTQMGQEVILRCVPISNHLYFYWYRQILGQKVEFLVSFYNNEISEKSEIFDDQFSVERPDGSNFTLKIRSTKLEDSAMYFCASSETQGARAGELFFGEGSRLTVL.

The chain has TRBV5-1 and TRBJ2-3; TRBD2 matches at 7 bases. Losses at the gene ends were 0 bases for V and 3 bases for J; bases not matched to a gene: 1. Germline-derived CDR1 and CDR2 are SGHRS and YFSETQ. The CDR3 runs 14 residues. The CDR3 spells CASSLALATDTQYF. CDR3 sequence (DNA): TGCGCCAGCAGCTTGGCACTAGCGACAGATACGCAGTATTTT.

The rearrangement uses TRBV27 and TRBJ1-6, with D maybe TRBD1 (5 bases). Deletions cut 10 bases from V and 0 bases from J, with 13 bases between. CDR3 length: 15 amino acids. The germline V gene encodes CDR1 MNHEY and CDR2 SMNVEV (reference sequence). The CDR3 coding sequence is TGTGCCACTAGGGGCGGGAGCTCCTATAATTCACCCCTCCACTTT. Translated, it gives CATRGGSSYNSPLHF.

V gene TRBV7-3 combines with J gene TRBJ2-6; a weak D match, TRBD1 (5 bases). This CDR3 contains 19 residues. Trimming removed 8 bases at V and 0 bases at J, with 23 bases between. Germline CDR1 reads SGHTA; CDR2 reads FQGTGA. The CDR3 region has the DNA TGTGCCAGCCAGGCAGGGCCGGGTGGCAACCCCTCTGGGGCCAACGTCCTGACTTTC. Its translation is CASQAGPGGNPSGANVLTF.